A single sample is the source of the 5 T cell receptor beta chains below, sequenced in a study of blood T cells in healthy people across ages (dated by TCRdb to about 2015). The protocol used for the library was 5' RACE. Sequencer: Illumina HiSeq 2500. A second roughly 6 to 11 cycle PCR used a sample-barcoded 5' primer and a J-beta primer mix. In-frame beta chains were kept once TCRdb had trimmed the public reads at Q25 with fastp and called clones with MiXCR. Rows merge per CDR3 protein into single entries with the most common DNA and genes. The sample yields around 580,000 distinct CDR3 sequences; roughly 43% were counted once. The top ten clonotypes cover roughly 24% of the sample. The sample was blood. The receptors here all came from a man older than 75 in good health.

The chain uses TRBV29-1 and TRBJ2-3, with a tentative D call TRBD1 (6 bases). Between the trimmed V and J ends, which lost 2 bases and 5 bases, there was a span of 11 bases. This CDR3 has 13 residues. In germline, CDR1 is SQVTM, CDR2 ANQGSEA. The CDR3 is CSVERGSRDTQYF. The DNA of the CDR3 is TGCAGCGTTGAAAGGGGGTCACGAGATACGCAGTATTTT.

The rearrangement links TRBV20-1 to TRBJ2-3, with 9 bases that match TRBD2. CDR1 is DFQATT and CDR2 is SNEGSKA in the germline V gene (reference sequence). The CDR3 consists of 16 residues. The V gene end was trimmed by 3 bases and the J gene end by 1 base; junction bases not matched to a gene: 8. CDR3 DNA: TGCAGTGCTAGGCACCTGACTAGCGGTCGCACAGATACGCAGTATTTT. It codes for CSARHLTSGRTDTQYF.

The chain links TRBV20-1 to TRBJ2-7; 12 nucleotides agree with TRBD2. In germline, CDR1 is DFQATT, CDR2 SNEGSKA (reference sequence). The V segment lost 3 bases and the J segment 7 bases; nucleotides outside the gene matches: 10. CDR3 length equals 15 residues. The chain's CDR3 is CSARGLAGGHNEQYF. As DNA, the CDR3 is TGCAGTGCTAGGGGTCTAGCGGGAGGGCACAATGAGCAGTACTTC.

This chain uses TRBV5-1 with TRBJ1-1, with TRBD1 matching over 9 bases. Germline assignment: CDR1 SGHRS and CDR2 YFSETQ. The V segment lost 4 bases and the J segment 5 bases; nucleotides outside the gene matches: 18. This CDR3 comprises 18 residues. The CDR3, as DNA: TGCGCCAGCAGCAAATCACTACCGGGACAGGGCGTAAGTACTGAAGCTTTCTTT. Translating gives CASSKSLPGQGVSTEAFF.

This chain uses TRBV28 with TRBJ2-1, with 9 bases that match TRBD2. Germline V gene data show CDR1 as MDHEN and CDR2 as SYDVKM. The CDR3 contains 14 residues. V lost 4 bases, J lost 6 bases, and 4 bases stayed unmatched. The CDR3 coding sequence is TGTGCCAGCAGTTCCCCTAGCGGGGCCAATGAGCAGTTCTTC. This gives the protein CASSSPSGANEQFF.